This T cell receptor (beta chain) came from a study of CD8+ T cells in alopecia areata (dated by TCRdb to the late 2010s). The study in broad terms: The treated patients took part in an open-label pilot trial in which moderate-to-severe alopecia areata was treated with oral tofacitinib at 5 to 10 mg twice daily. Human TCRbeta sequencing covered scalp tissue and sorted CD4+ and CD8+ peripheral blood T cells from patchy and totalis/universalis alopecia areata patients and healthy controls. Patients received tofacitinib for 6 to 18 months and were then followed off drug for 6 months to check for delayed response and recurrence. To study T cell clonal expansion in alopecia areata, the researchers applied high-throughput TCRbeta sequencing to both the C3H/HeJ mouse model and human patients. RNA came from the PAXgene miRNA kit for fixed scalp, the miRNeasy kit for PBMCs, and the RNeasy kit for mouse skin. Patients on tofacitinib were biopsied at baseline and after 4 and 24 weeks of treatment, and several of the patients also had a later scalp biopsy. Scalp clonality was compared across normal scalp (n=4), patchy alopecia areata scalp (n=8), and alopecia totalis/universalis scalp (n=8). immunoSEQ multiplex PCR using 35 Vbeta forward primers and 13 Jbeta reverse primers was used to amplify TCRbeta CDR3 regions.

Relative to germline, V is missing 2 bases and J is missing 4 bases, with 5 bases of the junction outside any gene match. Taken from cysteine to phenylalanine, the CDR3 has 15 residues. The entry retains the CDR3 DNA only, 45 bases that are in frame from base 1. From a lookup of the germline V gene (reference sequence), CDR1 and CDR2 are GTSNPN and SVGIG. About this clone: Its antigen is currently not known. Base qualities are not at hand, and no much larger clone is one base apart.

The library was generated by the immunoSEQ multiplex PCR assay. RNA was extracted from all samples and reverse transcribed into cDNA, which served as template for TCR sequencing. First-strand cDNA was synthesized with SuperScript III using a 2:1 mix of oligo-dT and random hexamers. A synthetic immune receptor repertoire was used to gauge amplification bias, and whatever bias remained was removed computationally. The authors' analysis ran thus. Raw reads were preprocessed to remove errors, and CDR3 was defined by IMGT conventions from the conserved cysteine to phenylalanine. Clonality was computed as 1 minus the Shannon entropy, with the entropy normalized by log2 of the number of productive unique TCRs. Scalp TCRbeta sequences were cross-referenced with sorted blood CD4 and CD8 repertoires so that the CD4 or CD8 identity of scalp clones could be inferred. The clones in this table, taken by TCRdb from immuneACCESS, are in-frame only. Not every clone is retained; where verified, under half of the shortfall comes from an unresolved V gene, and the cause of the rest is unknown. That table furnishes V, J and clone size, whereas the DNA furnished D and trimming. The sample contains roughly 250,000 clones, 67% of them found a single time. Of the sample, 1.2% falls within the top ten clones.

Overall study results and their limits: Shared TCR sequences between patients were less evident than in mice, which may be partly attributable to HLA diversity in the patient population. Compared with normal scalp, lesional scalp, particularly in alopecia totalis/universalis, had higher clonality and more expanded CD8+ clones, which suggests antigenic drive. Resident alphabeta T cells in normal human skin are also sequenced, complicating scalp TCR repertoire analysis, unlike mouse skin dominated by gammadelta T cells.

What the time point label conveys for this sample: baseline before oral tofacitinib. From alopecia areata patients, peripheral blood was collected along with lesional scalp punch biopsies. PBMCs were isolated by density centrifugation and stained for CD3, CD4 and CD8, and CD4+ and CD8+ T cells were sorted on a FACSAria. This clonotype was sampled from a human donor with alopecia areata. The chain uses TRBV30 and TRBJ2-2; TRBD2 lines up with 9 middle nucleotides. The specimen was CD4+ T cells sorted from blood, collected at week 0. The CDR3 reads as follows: CAWSIGLAFTGELFF. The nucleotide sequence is TGTGCCTGGAGTATAGGACTAGCGTTCACCGGGGAGCTGTTTTTT.